This entry lists 11 T cell receptor beta chains sequenced from one sample in a study of blood T cell repertoires in COVID-19. Profiled with immunoSEQ multiplex PCR; TCRdb holds only in-frame clones, not every one. The table has about 210,000 clones, approximately 81% seen once; the top ten hold just under 9%. Sequenced material: PBMCs or T cells enriched from blood (not recorded which). The receptors shown here come from a woman aged 45-59 years with acute COVID-19.

The chain recombines TRBV4-2 with TRBJ1-2; 9 bases are a match to TRBD1. Germline CDR1 is LGHNA and CDR2 is YNFKEQ. The CDR3 is 15 residues long. The J segment lost 8 bases and the V segment lost 0 bases, leaving 7 bases of the junction unmatched. In nucleotides, the CDR3 is TGTGCCAGCAGCCAAGATATGTCGGACAGGGGCGGCTACACCTTC. This gives the protein CASSQDMSDRGGYTF.

The chain recombines TRBV18 with TRBJ1-5, with D possibly being TRBD1 (6 bases). CDR3 length: 16 residues. The germline V and J ends were trimmed by 1 base and 0 bases, with 10 bases remaining between them. In germline, CDR1 is KGHSH, CDR2 LQKENI. CDR3 sequence reads: CASSPRQGTSNQPQHF. CDR3 coding DNA: TGTGCCAGCTCACCACGCCAGGGGACTAGCAATCAGCCCCAGCATTTT.

The CDR3 DNA sequence: TGTGCCACAGGTCTCGCTGGCGGCCACAACAATGAGCAGTTCTTC. Encoded protein: CATGLAGGHNNEQFF. This chain links TRBV15 with TRBJ2-1, with D uncertain. The CDR3 contains 15 residues. Germline V CDR1 and CDR2: LNHNV, YYDKDF (reference sequence). The V end was cut by 9 bases, the J end by 5 bases, with 20 bases between.

This clone showed up just once. V is TRBV7-6 and J is TRBJ1-6; D may be TRBD1 (5 bases). This CDR3 spans 17 amino acids. Germline loops: CDR1 SGHVS, CDR2 FNYEAQ. Trimming took off 0 bases at V and 13 bases at J, with 22 bases between the two ends. DNA for the CDR3: TGTGCCAGCAGCTTAGCTTGGCAGGGCCCTGCTAATGTCCCCCTCCACTTT. It codes for CASSLAWQGPANVPLHF.

The chain couples TRBV11-1 to TRBJ2-1; 9 bases map to TRBD1. Trimming at V came to 5 bases and at J to 7 bases, leaving 9 bases not matched to a gene. From germline, CDR1 is SGHAT and CDR2 FQDESV (reference sequence). The CDR3 covers 15 residues. The CDR3 spells CASSNRDRVANEQFF. The CDR3 DNA reads as TGTGCCAGCAGCAACCGGGACAGGGTGGCAAATGAGCAGTTCTTC.

J is TRBJ2-1 and V is TRBV7-9; weak D call: TRBD1 (6 bases). Germline V gives CDR1 SEHNR, CDR2 FQNEAQ (reference sequence). Trimming removed 1 base at V and 9 bases at J, with 13 bases between. The CDR3 is made up of 14 amino acids. The CDR3 DNA follows: TGTGCCAGCAGCTTAGGGGCAGGGGTAAGTGAGCAGTTCTTC. This codes for CASSLGAGVSEQFF.

The chain is built from TRBV19 and TRBJ1-5; weak D call: TRBD1 (6 bases). CDR3 length: 13 residues. V gave up 5 bases and J gave up 7 bases, with 12 bases separating them. Germline CDR1 is LNHDA and CDR2 is SQIVND (reference sequence). The chain's CDR3 is CASSETGEQPQHF. The CDR3 coding sequence is TGTGCCAGTAGTGAGACAGGCGAACAGCCCCAGCATTTT.

The genes are TRBV7-2 and TRBJ2-3; D is perhaps TRBD1 (6 bases). CDR1 and CDR2 (germline): SGHTA, FQGNSA. This CDR3 contains 13 residues. V lost 4 bases and J 4 bases, leaving 9 bases between the germline ends. Written as DNA, the CDR3 is TGTGCCAGCAGCTCCACAGGGTCAGATACGCAGTATTTT. Translation gives CASSSTGSDTQYF.

The chain combines TRBV7-2 with TRBJ2-1, with D possibly being TRBD1 (6 bases). Germline CDR1 reads SGHTA; CDR2 reads FQGNSA. This CDR3 region has 17 residues. Trimming left V 1 base short and J 4 bases short, with 17 bases between. As DNA, the CDR3 is TGTGCCAGCAGCTTAGTAGGCTCACGACAGGTATACAATGAGCAGTTCTTC. Its translation is CASSLVGSRQVYNEQFF. Full variable domain (outside the CDR3, taken from reference TRBV7-2 and TRBJ2-1): GAGVSQSPSNKVTEKGKDVELRCDPISGHTALYWYRQSLGQGLEFLIYFQGNSAPDKSGLPSDRFSAERTGGSVSTLTIQRTQQEDSAVYLCASSLVGSRQVYNEQFFGPGTRLTVL.

This clone showed up just once. The chain carries TRBV19 and TRBJ2-2; D is perhaps TRBD1 (5 bases). The germline CDR1 and CDR2 sequences are LNHDA and SQIVND (reference sequence). V lost 6 bases to trimming and J lost 3 bases, with 14 bases between them. The CDR3 loop spans 15 amino acids. CDR3 nucleotide sequence: TGTGCCAGTAGGCGCAAAGACAGAGACACCGGGGAGCTGTTTTTT. It yields the protein CASRRKDRDTGELFF.

The table lists this clone with a count of one. Here the CDR3 DNA reads TGTGCCAGCAGCTCTGCGGGGGGGCCAGATACGCAGTATTTT. Its translation: CASSSAGGPDTQYF. This chain connects TRBV7-2 to TRBJ2-3, with 9 positions matching TRBD2. After removal of 4 bases from V and 4 bases from J, the junction contained 3 bases not matched to a gene. CDR1 and CDR2 from the germline V gene are SGHTA and FQGNSA. The CDR3 runs 14 residues. Variable domain in full (rest from reference TRBV7-2 and TRBJ2-3): GAGVSQSPSNKVTEKGKDVELRCDPISGHTALYWYRQSLGQGLEFLIYFQGNSAPDKSGLPSDRFSAERTGGSVSTLTIQRTQQEDSAVYLCASSSAGGPDTQYFGPGTRLTVL.